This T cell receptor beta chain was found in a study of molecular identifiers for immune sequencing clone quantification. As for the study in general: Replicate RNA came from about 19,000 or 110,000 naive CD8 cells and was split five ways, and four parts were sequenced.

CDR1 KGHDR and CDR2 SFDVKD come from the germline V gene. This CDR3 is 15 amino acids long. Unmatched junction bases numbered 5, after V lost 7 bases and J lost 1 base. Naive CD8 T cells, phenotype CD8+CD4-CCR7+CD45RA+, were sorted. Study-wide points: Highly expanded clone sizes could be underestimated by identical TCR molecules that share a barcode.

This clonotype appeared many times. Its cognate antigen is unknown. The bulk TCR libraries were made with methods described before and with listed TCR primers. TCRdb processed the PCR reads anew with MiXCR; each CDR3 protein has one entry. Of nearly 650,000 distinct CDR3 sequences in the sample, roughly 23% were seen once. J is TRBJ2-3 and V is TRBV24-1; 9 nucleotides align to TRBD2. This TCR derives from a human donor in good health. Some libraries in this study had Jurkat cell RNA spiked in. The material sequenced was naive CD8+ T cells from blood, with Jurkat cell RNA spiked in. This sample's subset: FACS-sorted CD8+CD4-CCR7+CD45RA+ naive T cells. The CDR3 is CATSSGGPRTDTQYF. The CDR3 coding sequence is TGTGCCACCAGCAGCGGGGGGCCCCGCACAGATACGCAGTATTTT.